The rows below give T cell receptor beta chains drawn from one sample of a study of T cells after yellow fever vaccination. TCRdb redid the calling of the 5' RACE reads with MiXCR, one entry per CDR3 protein. The data contain approximately 93,000 distinct CDR3 sequences, roughly 5.8% of them singletons. The sample in question was CD8+ T cells sorted from PBMCs, obtained 10 days after the yellow fever booster vaccination. These receptors all stem from a man between 18 and 29 years old who received the YFV17D yellow fever vaccine. The CDR3 runs from the conserved cysteine through the conserved F or W. The order of the fields is D gene, J gene, clone size, V gene, CDR3 protein, CDR3 DNA. The D gene is left open where the match is weak. Some rows have no size entry. The others give once, few or many, or a class for an expanded clone.

D gene: NA; J gene: TRBJ1-6; clone size: few; V gene: TRBV7-8; CDR3 protein: CASSLTQPWDGSPLHF; CDR3 DNA: TGTGCCAGCAGCTTAACACAACCCTGGGACGGTTCACCCCTCCACTTT
D gene: TRBD1; J gene: TRBJ1-1; clone size: NA; V gene: TRBV24-1; CDR3 protein: CAVSAGGTEAFF; CDR3 DNA: TGTGCCGTGAGCGCAGGGGGCACTGAAGCTTTCTTT
D gene: NA; J gene: TRBJ2-3; clone size: NA; V gene: TRBV10-3; CDR3 protein: CALRASGAGTDTQYF; CDR3 DNA: TGTGCCCTACGCGCATCGGGGGCAGGCACAGATACGCAGTATTTT
D gene: NA; J gene: TRBJ1-2; clone size: NA; V gene: TRBV5-1; CDR3 protein: CASSLTGFLGGYTF; CDR3 DNA: TGCGCCAGCAGCTTGACAGGGTTTCTTGGAGGCTACACCTTC
D gene: NA; J gene: TRBJ2-3; clone size: NA; V gene: TRBV6-2/TRBV6-3; CDR3 protein: CASIGRDTQYF; CDR3 DNA: TGTGCCAGCATAGGGAGGGATACGCAGTATTTT
D gene: TRBD2; J gene: TRBJ2-3; clone size: many; V gene: TRBV7-6; CDR3 protein: CASSARTSGSTDTQYF; CDR3 DNA: TGTGCCAGCAGCGCCCGAACTAGCGGTAGCACAGATACGCAGTATTTT
D gene: NA; J gene: TRBJ2-3; clone size: NA; V gene: TRBV29-1; CDR3 protein: CSVETGLTDTQYF; CDR3 DNA: TGCAGCGTTGAAACGGGGCTCACAGATACGCAGTATTTT
D gene: NA; J gene: TRBJ1-2; clone size: few; V gene: TRBV29-1; CDR3 protein: CSVGGDGYTF; CDR3 DNA: TGCAGCGTTGGGGGGGATGGCTACACCTTC
D gene: TRBD2; J gene: TRBJ2-2; clone size: few; V gene: TRBV6-2/TRBV6-3; CDR3 protein: CASSLAGVTNTGELFF; CDR3 DNA: TGTGCCAGCAGCTTAGCGGGGGTGACGAACACCGGGGAGCTGTTTTTT
D gene: NA; J gene: TRBJ1-1; clone size: few; V gene: TRBV12-3/TRBV12-4; CDR3 protein: CASSFSFQGRNTEAFF; CDR3 DNA: TGTGCCAGCAGTTTCTCCTTCCAGGGACGGAACACTGAAGCTTTCTTT
D gene: NA; J gene: TRBJ1-1; clone size: NA; V gene: TRBV6-5; CDR3 protein: CASSSWGGNTEAFF; CDR3 DNA: TGTGCCAGCAGTTCCTGGGGAGGGAACACTGAAGCTTTCTTT
D gene: TRBD2; J gene: TRBJ2-1; clone size: NA; V gene: TRBV7-3; CDR3 protein: CASSLGRGAYNEQFF; CDR3 DNA: TGTGCCAGCAGCTTAGGGCGGGGGGCCTACAATGAGCAGTTCTTC
D gene: NA; J gene: TRBJ2-7; clone size: many; V gene: TRBV4-3; CDR3 protein: CASSQEVPGPAYEQYF; CDR3 DNA: TGCGCCAGCAGCCAAGAGGTACCAGGGCCGGCCTACGAGCAGTACTTC
D gene: NA; J gene: TRBJ2-3; clone size: few; V gene: TRBV2; CDR3 protein: CASSVAPQRASTDTQYF; CDR3 DNA: TGTGCCAGCAGTGTGGCTCCACAGCGGGCTAGCACAGATACGCAGTATTTT
D gene: NA; J gene: TRBJ2-1; clone size: NA; V gene: TRBV6-6; CDR3 protein: CASSPRDGLEQFF; CDR3 DNA: TGTGCCAGCAGTCCCCGGGACGGCCTTGAGCAGTTCTTC
D gene: NA; J gene: TRBJ1-5; clone size: NA; V gene: TRBV12-3/TRBV12-4; CDR3 protein: CASRGGVLPQHF; CDR3 DNA: TGTGCCAGCAGGGGGGGGGTCCTCCCCCAGCATTTT
D gene: TRBD1; J gene: TRBJ1-2; clone size: few; V gene: TRBV7-9; CDR3 protein: CASSPSGQGASGYTF; CDR3 DNA: TGTGCCAGCAGCCCAAGTGGACAGGGGGCGAGTGGCTACACCTTC
D gene: NA; J gene: TRBJ2-1; clone size: many; V gene: TRBV20-1; CDR3 protein: CSARIQRRPRNEQFF; CDR3 DNA: TGCAGTGCTAGAATTCAGAGGCGGCCCCGAAATGAGCAGTTCTTC
D gene: NA; J gene: TRBJ1-3; clone size: few; V gene: TRBV29-1; CDR3 protein: CSVEDRGEIDTIYF; CDR3 DNA: TGCAGCGTTGAAGATCGAGGGGAAATAGACACCATATATTTT
D gene: NA; J gene: TRBJ1-2; clone size: NA; V gene: TRBV19; CDR3 protein: CASSMDWAGLFGYTF; CDR3 DNA: TGTGCCAGTAGTATGGACTGGGCAGGGTTGTTTGGCTACACCTTC
D gene: TRBD2; J gene: TRBJ2-1; clone size: many; V gene: TRBV6-2/TRBV6-3; CDR3 protein: CASSYGVAGINWDEQFF; CDR3 DNA: TGTGCCAGCAGTTACGGGGTAGCGGGCATAAATTGGGATGAGCAGTTCTTC
D gene: TRBD2; J gene: TRBJ2-1; clone size: NA; V gene: TRBV9; CDR3 protein: CASSSHTSGGLYNEQFF; CDR3 DNA: TGTGCCAGCAGCTCACACACTAGCGGGGGTCTATACAATGAGCAGTTCTTC
D gene: NA; J gene: TRBJ2-2; clone size: many; V gene: TRBV27; CDR3 protein: CASSSNANTGELFF; CDR3 DNA: TGTGCCAGCAGCTCCAACGCGAACACCGGGGAGCTGTTTTTT
D gene: NA; J gene: TRBJ1-2; clone size: NA; V gene: TRBV11-2; CDR3 protein: CASSFNPQHAGYTF; CDR3 DNA: TGTGCCAGCAGCTTTAACCCCCAGCATGCAGGCTACACCTTC
D gene: NA; J gene: TRBJ1-5; clone size: NA; V gene: TRBV3-1; CDR3 protein: CASSQEPPMGNQPQHF; CDR3 DNA: TGTGCCAGCAGCCAAGAACCCCCCATGGGCAATCAGCCCCAGCATTTT
D gene: NA; J gene: TRBJ2-7; clone size: few; V gene: TRBV3-1; CDR3 protein: CASSHSFPTYEQYF; CDR3 DNA: TGTGCCAGCAGCCACTCATTTCCCACCTACGAGCAGTACTTC
D gene: NA; J gene: TRBJ2-7; clone size: many; V gene: TRBV5-4; CDR3 protein: CASSLEHASEQYF; CDR3 DNA: TGTGCCAGCAGCTTGGAACACGCGAGCGAGCAGTACTTC
D gene: NA; J gene: TRBJ1-2; clone size: few; V gene: TRBV6-5; CDR3 protein: CASMDSYGYTF; CDR3 DNA: TGTGCCAGCATGGACAGCTATGGCTACACCTTC
D gene: TRBD1; J gene: TRBJ2-5; clone size: few; V gene: TRBV7-9; CDR3 protein: CASSLADRGQETQYF; CDR3 DNA: TGTGCCAGCAGCCTAGCAGACAGGGGGCAAGAGACCCAGTACTTC
D gene: TRBD2; J gene: TRBJ2-1; clone size: many; V gene: TRBV29-1; CDR3 protein: CSVGGLADGTEQFF; CDR3 DNA: TGCAGCGTTGGCGGACTAGCGGACGGTACTGAGCAGTTCTTC
D gene: NA; J gene: TRBJ1-5; clone size: few; V gene: TRBV20-1; CDR3 protein: CSARATPSQAPQHF; CDR3 DNA: TGCAGTGCTAGAGCGACCCCCTCCCAGGCGCCCCAGCATTTT
D gene: NA; J gene: TRBJ2-3; clone size: few; V gene: TRBV2; CDR3 protein: CASSADRSSSTDTQYF; CDR3 DNA: TGTGCCAGCAGTGCCGACAGGTCTTCTAGCACAGATACGCAGTATTTT
D gene: NA; J gene: TRBJ2-5; clone size: few; V gene: TRBV13; CDR3 protein: CASSATSSGVGETQYF; CDR3 DNA: TGTGCCAGCAGCGCCACCTCCTCGGGGGTTGGGGAGACCCAGTACTTC
D gene: NA; J gene: TRBJ1-4; clone size: NA; V gene: TRBV7-9; CDR3 protein: CASSADNEKLFF; CDR3 DNA: TGTGCCAGCAGCGCCGATAATGAAAAACTGTTTTTT
D gene: NA; J gene: TRBJ2-5; clone size: many; V gene: TRBV6-2/TRBV6-3; CDR3 protein: CASSYALLGTQYF; CDR3 DNA: TGTGCCAGCAGTTACGCCTTGCTCGGGACCCAGTACTTC
D gene: TRBD1; J gene: TRBJ1-1; clone size: NA; V gene: TRBV6-5; CDR3 protein: CASSPTGVTEAFF; CDR3 DNA: TGTGCCAGCAGTCCCACAGGGGTTACTGAAGCTTTCTTT
D gene: TRBD2; J gene: TRBJ2-1; clone size: few; V gene: TRBV3-1; CDR3 protein: CASSLTSGGVVEQFF; CDR3 DNA: TGTGCCAGCAGCCTCACTAGCGGGGGGGTTGTAGAGCAGTTCTTC
D gene: NA; J gene: TRBJ2-1; clone size: few; V gene: TRBV12-3/TRBV12-4; CDR3 protein: CASRANLDEQFF; CDR3 DNA: TGTGCCAGCAGGGCCAACCTGGATGAGCAGTTCTTC
D gene: TRBD1; J gene: TRBJ1-2; clone size: few; V gene: TRBV5-1; CDR3 protein: CASRTDRVRYGYTF; CDR3 DNA: TGCGCCAGCAGAACGGACAGGGTGAGGTATGGCTACACCTTC
D gene: TRBD1; J gene: TRBJ1-1; clone size: NA; V gene: TRBV18; CDR3 protein: CASSPGQRDEAFF; CDR3 DNA: TGTGCCAGCTCACCGGGACAGAGAGATGAAGCTTTCTTT
D gene: NA; J gene: TRBJ1-5; clone size: few; V gene: TRBV7-8; CDR3 protein: CASTLGSNQPQHF; CDR3 DNA: TGTGCCAGCACCCTTGGTAGCAATCAGCCCCAGCATTTT
D gene: NA; J gene: TRBJ1-2; clone size: NA; V gene: TRBV4-3; CDR3 protein: CASSQDFAAANYGYTF; CDR3 DNA: TGCGCCAGCAGCCAAGATTTTGCGGCAGCTAACTATGGCTACACCTTC
D gene: NA; J gene: TRBJ2-7; clone size: many; V gene: TRBV5-1; CDR3 protein: CASSLAVADEQYF; CDR3 DNA: TGCGCCAGCAGCTTGGCCGTGGCGGACGAGCAGTACTTC
D gene: TRBD1; J gene: TRBJ2-7; clone size: few; V gene: TRBV20-1; CDR3 protein: CSAPTGGGYEQYF; CDR3 DNA: TGCAGTGCCCCCACAGGGGGCGGCTACGAGCAGTACTTC
D gene: NA; J gene: TRBJ2-7; clone size: NA; V gene: TRBV12-3/TRBV12-4; CDR3 protein: CASSQAGPHEQYF; CDR3 DNA: TGTGCCAGCAGTCAGGCGGGGCCCCACGAGCAGTACTTC
D gene: NA; J gene: TRBJ1-4; clone size: many; V gene: TRBV15; CDR3 protein: CATSREGGLNEKLFF; CDR3 DNA: TGTGCCACCAGCAGAGAGGGCGGACTGAATGAAAAACTGTTTTTT
D gene: NA; J gene: TRBJ1-1; clone size: few; V gene: TRBV29-1; CDR3 protein: CSVEDRGGTEAFF; CDR3 DNA: TGCAGCGTTGAAGATCGGGGGGGGACTGAAGCTTTCTTT
D gene: NA; J gene: TRBJ2-3; clone size: NA; V gene: TRBV29-1; CDR3 protein: CSVEDQVQGADTQYF; CDR3 DNA: TGCAGCGTTGAAGATCAAGTGCAGGGCGCAGATACGCAGTATTTT
D gene: NA; J gene: TRBJ2-2; clone size: many; V gene: TRBV29-1; CDR3 protein: CSVEWTAANTGELFF; CDR3 DNA: TGCAGCGTTGAGTGGACCGCTGCGAACACCGGGGAGCTGTTTTTT
D gene: NA; J gene: TRBJ2-5; clone size: NA; V gene: TRBV5-1; CDR3 protein: CASSSGAPETQYF; CDR3 DNA: TGCGCCAGCAGCTCCGGGGCCCCGGAGACCCAGTACTTC
D gene: TRBD1; J gene: TRBJ1-1; clone size: many; V gene: TRBV7-6; CDR3 protein: CASSANQGAEAFF; CDR3 DNA: TGTGCCAGCAGCGCCAACCAGGGGGCTGAAGCTTTCTTT
D gene: TRBD1; J gene: TRBJ1-6; clone size: many; V gene: TRBV6-5; CDR3 protein: CASSWDSRRPLHF; CDR3 DNA: TGTGCCAGCAGTTGGGACAGCCGGCGGCCCCTCCACTTT
D gene: NA; J gene: TRBJ1-1; clone size: few; V gene: TRBV4-1; CDR3 protein: CASSQGKGSGPPNTEAFF; CDR3 DNA: TGCGCCAGCAGCCAAGGAAAGGGCTCAGGACCGCCGAACACTGAAGCTTTCTTT
D gene: TRBD2; J gene: TRBJ2-5; clone size: medium-sized; V gene: TRBV20-1; CDR3 protein: CSATGLADQETQYF; CDR3 DNA: TGCAGTGCAACAGGACTAGCGGACCAAGAGACCCAGTACTTC
D gene: TRBD1; J gene: TRBJ1-1; clone size: many; V gene: TRBV12-3/TRBV12-4; CDR3 protein: CASSSEGRGRRTEAFF; CDR3 DNA: TGTGCCAGCAGCTCAGAGGGGAGGGGGCGGAGGACTGAAGCTTTCTTT
D gene: TRBD1; J gene: TRBJ2-1; clone size: NA; V gene: TRBV11-2; CDR3 protein: CASSPSDRGGEQFF; CDR3 DNA: TGTGCCAGCAGCCCGTCCGACAGGGGAGGTGAGCAGTTCTTC
D gene: TRBD1; J gene: TRBJ2-7; clone size: NA; V gene: TRBV5-6; CDR3 protein: CASSFRFEGQGSFYEQYF; CDR3 DNA: TGTGCCAGCAGCTTCCGTTTCGAGGGACAGGGGAGTTTCTACGAGCAGTACTTC